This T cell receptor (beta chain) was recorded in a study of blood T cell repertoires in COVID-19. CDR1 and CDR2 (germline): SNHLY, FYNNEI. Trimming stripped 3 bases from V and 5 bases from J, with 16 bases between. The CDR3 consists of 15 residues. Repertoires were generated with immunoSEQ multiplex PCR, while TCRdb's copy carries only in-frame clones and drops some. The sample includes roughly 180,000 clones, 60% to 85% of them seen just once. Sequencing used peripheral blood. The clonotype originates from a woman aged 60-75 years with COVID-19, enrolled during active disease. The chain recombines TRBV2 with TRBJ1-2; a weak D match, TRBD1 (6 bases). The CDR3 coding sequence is TGTGCCAGCAGTGAGTCGGGGGGCAGGCTTTATGGCTACACCTTC. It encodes CASSESGGRLYGYTF.